This is a list of T cell receptor beta chains from one sample in a study of T cell responses to AZD1222 COVID-19 vaccine. Clones were read by immunoSEQ multiplex PCR, and TCRdb kept only the in-frame ones, dropping some. The sample lists 90,000 to 130,000 clones; about 88% were seen once. Source: peripheral blood, taken on day 0 of AZD1222 vaccination. These receptors all come from an adult in good health. Each CDR3 is given with its conserved first and last residue. Fields, in order: clone size, D gene, V gene, J gene, CDR3 protein, CDR3 DNA. The D gene is left open where the match is weak. Some rows have no size entry. The others give once, few or many, or a class for an expanded clone.

>-|-|TRBV11-2|TRBJ2-3
CASSSPGDLDTQYF
TGTGCCAGCAGCTCCCCGGGGGACTTGGATACGCAGTATTTT
>-|-|TRBV19|TRBJ1-2
CARLPSRVYGYTF
TGTGCCAGACTTCCCAGCAGAGTCTATGGCTACACCTTC
>-|-|TRBV12-3/TRBV12-4|TRBJ1-6
CASSSGPTLHF
TGTGCCAGCAGCTCCGGCCCAACCCTCCACTTT
>-|-|TRBV27|TRBJ1-5
CASSLPGPNQPQHF
TGTGCCAGCAGTTTACCGGGGCCCAATCAGCCCCAGCATTTT
>-|TRBD1|TRBV20-1|TRBJ2-1
CSASLRQGARGYNEQFF
TGCAGTGCTAGTCTCCGACAGGGGGCTAGGGGTTACAATGAGCAGTTCTTC
>-|TRBD2|TRBV11-2|TRBJ2-7
CASSEQTSYHEQYF
TGTGCCAGCAGCGAGCAGACTAGCTACCACGAGCAGTACTTC
>-|TRBD1|TRBV11-2|TRBJ1-2
CASGGQGSGYTF
TGTGCCAGCGGTGGACAGGGGTCTGGCTACACCTTC
>-|-|TRBV30|TRBJ2-1
CAWKGWVTGSYNEQFF
TGTGCCTGGAAAGGATGGGTGACAGGCTCCTACAATGAGCAGTTCTTC
>-|-|TRBV10-1|TRBJ2-7
CASSESERDPVSYEQYF
TGCGCCAGCAGTGAGTCCGAACGGGACCCTGTCTCCTACGAGCAGTACTTC
>once|-|TRBV6-5|TRBJ2-1
CASSRLGYNEQFF
TGTGCCAGCAGCCGCCTAGGTTACAATGAGCAGTTCTTC
>once|-|TRBV5-1|TRBJ1-1
CASSLSTEAFF
TGCGCCAGCAGCTTGAGTACTGAAGCTTTCTTT
>-|TRBD1|TRBV3-1/TRBV3-2|TRBJ2-7
CASRETGVIGEQYF
TGTGCCAGCAGGGAGACAGGGGTCATAGGGGAGCAGTACTTC
>-|TRBD2|TRBV6-5|TRBJ2-7
CAASLAFSPPYEQYF
TGTGCCGCTTCACTAGCGTTTTCGCCCCCCTACGAGCAGTACTTC
>-|-|TRBV27|TRBJ2-4
CASRGIKNIQYF
TGTGCCAGCAGGGGTATCAAAAACATTCAGTACTTC
>-|TRBD2|TRBV30|TRBJ2-3
CAWTVGGGTYTDTQYF
TGTGCCTGGACCGTAGGCGGGGGGACTTACACAGATACGCAGTATTTT
>once|-|TRBV5-1|TRBJ2-5
CASSSSLWPQYF
TGCGCCAGCAGCTCGTCGCTTTGGCCCCAGTACTTC
>-|-|TRBV14|TRBJ1-1
CASSQDLQASEAFF
TGTGCCAGCAGCCAAGACCTACAGGCGTCTGAAGCTTTCTTT
>-|-|TRBV4-1|TRBJ1-1
CASSRIPSQGRNTEAFF
TGCGCCAGCAGCCGGATTCCCTCGCAGGGACGAAACACTGAAGCTTTCTTT
>-|-|TRBV30|TRBJ2-2
CAWSRSGTGELFF
TGTGCCTGGAGCAGGTCGGGGACCGGGGAGCTGTTTTTT
>once|TRBD2|TRBV5-1|TRBJ2-7
CASSLVGGGTYEQYF
TGCGCCAGCAGCTTGGTCGGCGGGGGGACCTACGAGCAGTACTTC
>-|TRBD2|TRBV6-5|TRBJ2-5
CASRLGLAGGETQYF
TGTGCCAGCAGGCTAGGACTAGCGGGAGGGGAGACCCAGTACTTC
>-|-|TRBV6-5|TRBJ1-2
CASTRGDSANYGYTF
TGTGCCAGCACCAGAGGAGACAGCGCTAACTATGGCTACACCTTC
>-|TRBD1|TRBV4-1|TRBJ1-2
CASSPTRQGGGYTF
TGCGCCAGCAGCCCGACCCGACAGGGAGGTGGCTACACCTTC
>-|TRBD1|TRBV30|TRBJ2-2
CAYRQGNTGELFF
TGTGCCTATCGACAGGGGAACACCGGGGAGCTGTTTTTT
>once|-|TRBV19|TRBJ1-6
CASSDSLSSYNSPLHF
TGTGCCAGTAGTGACTCTTTGAGCTCCTATAATTCACCCCTCCACTTT
>-|-|TRBV11-2|TRBJ1-1
CASNAGVNTEAFF
TGTGCCAGCAACGCGGGGGTGAACACTGAAGCTTTCTTT
>-|-|TRBV19|TRBJ1-1
CASSLMGGPIGEAFF
TGTGCCAGTAGCCTTATGGGGGGTCCCATTGGTGAAGCTTTCTTT
>-|-|TRBV20-1|TRBJ1-5
CSASTPGGNQPQHF
TGCAGTGCTAGTACCCCTGGGGGCAATCAGCCCCAGCATTTT
>-|TRBD1|TRBV7-8|TRBJ1-1
CASRPQGAATEAFF
TGTGCCAGCAGACCGCAGGGGGCGGCGACTGAAGCTTTCTTT
>-|-|TRBV11-2|TRBJ2-6
CASSTRTPGANVLTF
TGTGCCAGCAGCACCCGAACCCCTGGGGCCAACGTCCTGACTTTC
>once|-|TRBV10-1|TRBJ2-7
CASSESTGTYEQYF
TGCGCCAGCAGTGAGTCCACAGGGACCTACGAGCAGTACTTC